The clone carrying this TCR beta chain was observed many times. Its target is unknown. Full-length variable regions came from constant-region reverse primers plus semi-nested Nested Universal Primer A PCR. TCRdb analysed the 5' RACE reads with MiXCR anew, one entry per CDR3 protein. The sample carries tens of thousands of distinct CDR3 sequences, more than 20% recorded once. The sorted Tregs were CD4+CD25+CD127-/low cells. The study's findings and limits: Larger-cohort validation covered only one TCR beta V-J rearrangement. In terms of TCR gene usage, tumor memory CD4+ T cells clustered together with blood and lymph node memory CD4+ cells, as well as with lymph node naive CD4+ cells. Tumor Treg TCRs overlapped most with tumor naive CD4+ cells.

The sequence was obtained from a female donor with breast cancer. Sequencing was carried out using Tregs sorted from a lymph node.

The CDR3: CASSPFGRAGQGAKNIQYF. DNA for the CDR3: TGTGCCAGCTCACCATTCGGTAGAGCAGGCCAGGGGGCCAAAAACATTCAGTACTTC. The chain links TRBV18 to TRBJ2-4; weak D call: TRBD1 (6 bases). V dropped 2 bases and J dropped 1 base, with 21 bases sitting between them. The length of the CDR3 is 19 residues. Germline values: CDR1 KGHSH, CDR2 LQKENI.